The clone carrying this T cell receptor (beta chain) showed up just a few times. Its cognate antigen is unknown. Running of the assay took place at deep level. Profiled with immunoSEQ multiplex PCR; TCRdb holds only in-frame clones, not every one. Of under 850,000 clones detected, 55% to 80% appear once; the ten largest clones hold around 1.8%. The data derive from a study of shared clonotypes between healthy human individuals. Study information: CD8 memory received one plate per donor, CD8 naive two, CD4 memory three and CD4 naive three.

Overall study findings and caveats: Generally, naive subsets (rather than memory subsets) showed larger estimated richness.

The sample consisted of memory CD4+ T cells sorted from blood. Noted subset: CD45RA-negative fraction. The sequence derives from a woman in her 30s in good health.

CDR3 residues: CASSPGTSGSPGELFF. The CDR3 coding sequence is TGTGCCAGCAGCCCAGGGACTAGCGGGAGTCCCGGGGAGCTGTTTTTT. The chain is built from TRBV4-2 and TRBJ2-2; 14 bases align to TRBD2. This CDR3 has 16 amino acids. J gave up 6 bases and V 4 bases, and 4 bases lay outside the gene matches. CDR1 and CDR2 from the germline V gene are LGHNA and YNFKEQ.